This T cell receptor beta chain was identified during a study of CD8 T cells in ankylosing spondylitis. Remarks on this clonotype: What it binds is unknown.

TCRdb re-called the 5' RACE reads with MiXCR, one entry per CDR3 protein. Here the sample spans roughly 160,000 distinct CDR3 sequences, 8.5% to 10% being singletons. Trimming took 8 bases from V and 6 from J, leaving 11 bases between them. The length of the CDR3 is 12 residues. Germline loops: CDR1 LNHDA, CDR2 SQIVND (reference sequence). General study results and limits: It was reported that disease-linked clones were significantly enriched in matched ankylosing spondylitis synovial fluid. Disease-linked clones bore a CD8+ phenotype and were relatively rare in peripheral blood. In synovial fluid and blood from reactive arthritis, some motif variants were previously reported. Within ankylosing spondylitis blood, a TCR beta motif made up of roughly eight highly homologous variants appeared to be characteristic.

V is TRBV19 and J is TRBJ1-5, with D maybe TRBD1 (6 bases). The receptor was derived from a female donor with ankylosing spondylitis or in good health (not recorded which). The sample consisted of blood, either unsorted or a sorted T cell fraction (not recorded which). CDR3 protein: CASQQGSQPQHF. CDR3 nucleotide sequence: TGTGCCAGTCAACAGGGATCTCAGCCCCAGCATTTT. Supplemented by reference TRBV19 and TRBJ1-5, the full variable domain reads DGGITQSPKYLFRKEGQNVTLSCEQNLNHDAMYWYRQDPGQGLRLIYYSQIVNDFQKGDIAEGYSVSREKKESFPLTVTSAQKNPTAFYLCASQQGSQPQHFGDGTRLSIL.